This TCR beta chain comes out of a study of T cells in localized non-small cell lung cancer. General study results and limits: A single tumor region was sequenced, leaving heterogeneity possible. Of the top 100 tumor clones, median around 55 were in adjacent lung, approximately 30 among its top 100.

The CDR3 length is 16 residues. Germline lookup yields CDR1 KGHSH and CDR2 LQKENI. Trimming pared 2 bases from V and 0 bases from J, leaving 12 bases between. Comment on this clone: Its antigen is unknown.

Assay: immunoSEQ multiplex PCR; the TCRdb copy retains only in-frame clones and omits some. Of 1,400 to 1,500 clones in the sample, 20% to 25% were seen once. The receptor's source is a man aged 18-49 years with stage II lung adenocarcinoma. The gene calls are TRBV18 and TRBJ2-3; D is perhaps TRBD1 (6 bases). Sequences were derived from normal lung tissue next to the tumor, sampled before any cancer treatment. CDR3 DNA: TGTGCCAGCTCACCAGGGACACCAATTAGCACAGATACGCAGTATTTT. It specifies CASSPGTPISTDTQYF.